This T cell receptor beta chain was obtained from a study of response to subunit inactivated influenza vaccine. Concerning this clonotype itself: Its antigen is currently unknown.

One entry per CDR3 protein results from TCRdb running MiXCR on the RT-PCR reads. The data contain hundreds of thousands of distinct CDR3 sequences, around 16% of them seen just once; the ten biggest clones take up 11%. The V and J ends lost 6 bases and 3 bases respectively, with 15 bases between them. The CDR3 totals 14 residues. Germline CDR1 SGHRS, CDR2 YFSETQ. Study-wide results and limits: Few new T cells, the authors suggested, are recruited by each seasonal influenza vaccination.

Source: PBMCs from blood, taken roughly 12 days after vaccination. J is TRBJ2-5 and V is TRBV5-1; D may be TRBD1 or TRBD2 (5 bases each). The sequence was obtained from a man in his forties or fifties who received an inactivated influenza vaccine. The CDR3 nucleotides read TGCGCCAGCACCCAAGGAGGCAGGGAAGAGACCCAGTACTTC. As protein: CASTQGGREETQYF.